These 12 T cell receptor beta chains came from one sample sequenced in a study of response to subunit inactivated influenza vaccine. One entry per CDR3 protein, called by TCRdb with MiXCR from the RT-PCR reads. Among hundreds of thousands of distinct CDR3 sequences listed, about a fifth were seen once. The material sequenced was PBMCs from blood, taken 4 to 6 days after vaccination. Source of these receptors: a man aged 45-65 years who received an inactivated influenza vaccine.

This clonotype has at least ten counts. The chain has TRBV15 and TRBJ2-1, with a weak D call TRBD1 (5 bases). The CDR3 contains 12 residues. Germline CDR1 and CDR2: LNHNV and YYDKDF (reference sequence). V was shortened by 0 bases and J by 12 bases, with 9 bases between the two germline ends. Here the CDR3 DNA reads TGTGCCACCAGCAGAGATTTAGGGGCGCAGTTCTTC. Its translation is CATSRDLGAQFF.

This clonotype was counted ten times or more. The chain carries TRBV12-3 or TRBV12-4 and TRBJ2-2; 7 bases are shared with TRBD1. The CDR3 totals 14 residues. The ends lost 5 bases at V and 2 bases at J; junction bases unmatched: 2. The CDR3 DNA reads TGTGCCAGCAGTCCAGGGGGTAACACCGGGGAGCTGTTTTTT. Translating gives CASSPGGNTGELFF.

Many counts were recorded for this clonotype. The rearrangement links TRBV6-2 or TRBV6-3 to TRBJ1-1; TRBD1 might be the D (6 bases). The germline V gene encodes CDR1 MNHEY and CDR2 SVGEGT. This CDR3 spans 14 amino acids. V was trimmed by 5 bases and J by 7 bases, leaving 17 bases between them. CDR3 amino acids: CASSPWRETGEAFF. CDR3 bases: TGTGCCAGCAGTCCATGGAGAGAGACAGGTGAAGCTTTCTTT.

This clonotype occurred a few times. The chain couples TRBV11-2 to TRBJ2-2; D is perhaps TRBD1 (6 bases). Germline CDR1 is SGHAT and CDR2 is FQNNGV. V dropped 0 bases and J dropped 9 bases, with 23 bases sitting between them. The CDR3 is made up of 18 amino acids. The CDR3 region has the DNA TGTGCCAGCAGCTTAGATCCCACAGGGCTGATTGAAGACCGGGAGCTGTTTTTT. Its protein is CASSLDPTGLIEDRELFF.

This clonotype was recorded many times. The V call is TRBV20-1, the J call TRBJ2-3; TRBD2 is a possible D gene (7 bases). The CDR3 totals 13 residues. V was shortened by 8 bases and J by 2 bases, with 14 bases between the two germline ends. Germline CDR1 is DFQATT and CDR2 is SNEGSKA (reference sequence). The CDR3 DNA follows: TGCAGTACAAACAGGGACTACACAGATACGCAGTATTTT. Its protein product is CSTNRDYTDTQYF.

The V call is TRBV27, the J call TRBJ2-1, with 9 bases identical to TRBD1. The CDR3 consists of 15 residues. The germline CDR1 and CDR2 sequences are MNHEY and SMNVEV (reference sequence). The J segment lost 7 bases and the V segment lost 5 bases, leaving 9 bases of the junction unmatched. The CDR3 DNA is TGTGCCAGCAGTGCCACCGGGACAGGGTGGAATGAGCAGTTCTTC. Translated: CASSATGTGWNEQFF.

This clonotype was recorded only once. The chain uses TRBV7-9 and TRBJ2-3; 10 bases line up with TRBD2. The germline V gene has CDR1 SEHNR and CDR2 FQNEAQ (reference sequence). The CDR3 totals 16 residues. The junction had 6 bases not matched to a gene; V was cut back by 4 bases and J by 2 bases. CDR3 DNA: TGTGCCAGCAGCTCAACTAGCGGGATTTACACAGATACGCAGTATTTT. This codes for CASSSTSGIYTDTQYF. Using reference TRBV7-9 and TRBJ2-3 for the parts outside the CDR3, the full variable domain is DTGVSQNPRHKITKRGQNVTFRCDPISEHNRLYWYRQTLGQGPEFLTYFQNEAQLEKSRLLSDRFSAERPKGSFSTLEIQRTEQGDSAMYLCASSSTSGIYTDTQYFGPGTRLTVL.

The rearrangement joins TRBV15 to TRBJ2-3; D not resolved. V was clipped by 0 bases and J by 0 bases, with 7 bases between them. The CDR3 sequence is 15 residues long. The germline V gene encodes CDR1 LNHNV and CDR2 YYDKDF (reference sequence). For the CDR3, the DNA is TGTGCCACCAGCAGAGATCTGGCAAGCACAGATACGCAGTATTTT. Translating gives CATSRDLASTDTQYF.

The genes are TRBV6-2 or TRBV6-3 and TRBJ2-7; 13 positions agree with TRBD2. Losses at the gene ends were 6 bases for V and 6 bases for J; bases not matched to a gene: 8. The length of the CDR3 is 15 residues. Germline CDR1 reads MNHEY; CDR2 reads SVGEGT. The CDR3 protein is CASRELAGGTREQYF. The CDR3 region has the DNA TGTGCCAGCAGGGAACTAGCGGGAGGGACTCGCGAGCAGTACTTC.

This chain links TRBV10-2 with TRBJ2-5; no clear D gene. V was cut by 2 bases and J by 0 bases, with 4 bases left in between. The germline CDR1 and CDR2 sequences are WSHSY and SAAADI. This CDR3 is 13 amino acids long. The CDR3 nucleotides read TGCGCCAGCAGTGAGGCGTACCAAGAGACCCAGTACTTC. It codes for CASSEAYQETQYF.

The chain carries TRBV6-5 and TRBJ2-2, with TRBD1 matching 7 bases. Trimming took 3 bases from V and 2 from J; bases not matched to a gene: 6. The CDR3 length is 16 residues. Germline V gene lookup returns CDR1 MNHEY and CDR2 SVGAGI. The CDR3 sequence is CASSYRRQGNTGELFF. In DNA form, the CDR3 reads TGTGCCAGCAGTTATCGGAGACAGGGAAACACCGGGGAGCTGTTTTTT.

This clonotype has a count of ten or more. The chain recombines TRBV12-3 or TRBV12-4 with TRBJ1-6; perhaps TRBD1 as D (5 bases). With 6 bases removed from V and 6 bases from J, the gap between germline ends came to 9 bases. This CDR3 region has 13 residues. The CDR3 protein is CASSTRGNSPLHF. CDR3 nucleotides: TGTGCCAGCAGCACTAGGGGTAATTCACCCCTCCACTTT.